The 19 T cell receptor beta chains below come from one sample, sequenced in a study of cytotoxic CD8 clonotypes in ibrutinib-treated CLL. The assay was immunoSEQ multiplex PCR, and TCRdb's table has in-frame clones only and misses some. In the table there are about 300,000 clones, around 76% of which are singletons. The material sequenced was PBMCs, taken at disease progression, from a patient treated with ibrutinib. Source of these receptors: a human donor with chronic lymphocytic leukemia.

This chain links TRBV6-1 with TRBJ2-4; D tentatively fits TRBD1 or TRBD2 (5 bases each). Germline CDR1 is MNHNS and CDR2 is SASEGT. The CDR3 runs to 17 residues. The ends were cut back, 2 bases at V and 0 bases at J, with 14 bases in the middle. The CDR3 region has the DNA TGTGCCAGCAGTGAAAGGGACCGGCAGGAAGCCAAAAACATTCAGTACTTC. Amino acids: CASSERDRQEAKNIQYF.

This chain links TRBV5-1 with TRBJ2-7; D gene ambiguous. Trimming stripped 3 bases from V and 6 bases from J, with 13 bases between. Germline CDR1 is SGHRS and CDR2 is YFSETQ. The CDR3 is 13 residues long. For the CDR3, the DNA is TGCGCCAGCAGCTACGACCTCCAGCCCGAGCAGTACTTC. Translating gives CASSYDLQPEQYF.

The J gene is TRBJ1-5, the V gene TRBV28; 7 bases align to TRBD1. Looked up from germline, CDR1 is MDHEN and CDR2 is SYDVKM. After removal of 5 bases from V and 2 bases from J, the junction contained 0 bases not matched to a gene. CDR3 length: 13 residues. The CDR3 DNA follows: TGTGCCAGCAGTCAGGGGGGCAATCAGCCCCAGCATTTT. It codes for CASSQGGNQPQHF.

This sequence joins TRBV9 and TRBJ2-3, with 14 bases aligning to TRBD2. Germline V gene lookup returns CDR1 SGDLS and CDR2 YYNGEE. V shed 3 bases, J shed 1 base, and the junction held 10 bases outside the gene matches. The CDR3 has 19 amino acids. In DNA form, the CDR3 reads TGTGCCAGCAGCGAATCTATACCGGGACTAGCGGGGGGCACAGATACGCAGTATTTT. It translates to CASSESIPGLAGGTDTQYF.

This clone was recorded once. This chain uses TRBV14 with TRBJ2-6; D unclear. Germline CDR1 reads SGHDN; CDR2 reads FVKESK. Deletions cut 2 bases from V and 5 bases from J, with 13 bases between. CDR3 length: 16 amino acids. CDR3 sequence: CASSQKSSSWANVLTF. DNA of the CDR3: TGTGCCAGCAGCCAAAAATCCTCCTCATGGGCCAACGTCCTGACTTTC. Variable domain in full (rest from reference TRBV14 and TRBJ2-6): EAGVTQFPSHSVIEKGQTVTLRCDPISGHDNLYWYRRVMGKEIKFLLHFVKESKQDESGMPNNRFLAERTGGTYSTLKVQPAELEDSGVYFCASSQKSSSWANVLTFGAGSRLTVL.

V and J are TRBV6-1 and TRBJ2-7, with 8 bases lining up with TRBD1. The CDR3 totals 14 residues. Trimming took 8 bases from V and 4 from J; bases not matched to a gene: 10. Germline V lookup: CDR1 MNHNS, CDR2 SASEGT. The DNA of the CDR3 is TGTGCCAGCTCCCGGACAGGGACGGTATACGAGCAGTACTTC. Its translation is CASSRTGTVYEQYF.

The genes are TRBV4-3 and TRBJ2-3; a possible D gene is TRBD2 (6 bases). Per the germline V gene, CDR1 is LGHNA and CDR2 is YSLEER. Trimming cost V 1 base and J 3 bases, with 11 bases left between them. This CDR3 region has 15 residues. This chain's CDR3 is CASSQGGTGTDTQYF. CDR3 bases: TGCGCCAGCAGCCAAGGGGGGACTGGGACAGATACGCAGTATTTT.

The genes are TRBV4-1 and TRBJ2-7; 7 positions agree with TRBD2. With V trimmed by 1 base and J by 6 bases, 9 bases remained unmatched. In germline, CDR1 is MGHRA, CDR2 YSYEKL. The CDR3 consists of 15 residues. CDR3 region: CASSQVASGRVEQYF. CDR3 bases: TGCGCCAGCAGCCAAGTGGCGTCAGGGAGGGTCGAGCAGTACTTC.

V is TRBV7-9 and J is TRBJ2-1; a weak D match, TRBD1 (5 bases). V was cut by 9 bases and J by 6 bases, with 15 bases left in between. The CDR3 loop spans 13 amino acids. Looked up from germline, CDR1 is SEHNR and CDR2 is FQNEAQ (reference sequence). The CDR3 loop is CASEPGIGNEQFF. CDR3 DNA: TGTGCCAGTGAACCAGGGATCGGCAATGAGCAGTTCTTC.

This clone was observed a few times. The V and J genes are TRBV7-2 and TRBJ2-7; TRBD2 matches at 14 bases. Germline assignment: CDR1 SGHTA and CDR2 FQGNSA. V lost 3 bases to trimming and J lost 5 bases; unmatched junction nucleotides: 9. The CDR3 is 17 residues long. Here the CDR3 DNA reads TGTGCCAGCAGCTTGGTCGGGACTAGCGGGAGTTTCCACGAGCAGTACTTC. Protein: CASSLVGTSGSFHEQYF.

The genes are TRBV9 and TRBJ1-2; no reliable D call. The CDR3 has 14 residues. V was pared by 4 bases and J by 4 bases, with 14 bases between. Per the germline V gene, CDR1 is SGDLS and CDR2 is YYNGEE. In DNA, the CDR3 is TGTGCCAGCAGCTCTAGCCCCAGTACCTATGGCTACACCTTC. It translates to CASSSSPSTYGYTF.

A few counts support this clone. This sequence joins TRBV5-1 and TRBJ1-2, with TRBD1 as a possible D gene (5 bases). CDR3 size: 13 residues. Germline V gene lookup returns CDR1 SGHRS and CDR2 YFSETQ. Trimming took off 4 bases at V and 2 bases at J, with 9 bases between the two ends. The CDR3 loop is CASSRGDNYGYTF. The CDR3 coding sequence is TGCGCCAGCAGCCGCGGGGACAACTATGGCTACACCTTC.

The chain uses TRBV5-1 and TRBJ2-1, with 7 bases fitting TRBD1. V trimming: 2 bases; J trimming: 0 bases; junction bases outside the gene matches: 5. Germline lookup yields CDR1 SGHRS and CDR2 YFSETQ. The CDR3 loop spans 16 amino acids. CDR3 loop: CASSLTTGRSYNEQFF. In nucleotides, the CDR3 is TGCGCCAGCAGCTTAACGACAGGGCGCTCCTACAATGAGCAGTTCTTC.

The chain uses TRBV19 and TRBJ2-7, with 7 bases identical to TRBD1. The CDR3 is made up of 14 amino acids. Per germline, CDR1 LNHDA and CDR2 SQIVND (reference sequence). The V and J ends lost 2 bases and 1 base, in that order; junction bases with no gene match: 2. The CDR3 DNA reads TGTGCCAGTAGTATAATACAGGGGTCCTACGAGCAGTACTTC. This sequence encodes CASSIIQGSYEQYF. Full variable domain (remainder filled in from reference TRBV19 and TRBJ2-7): DGGITQSPKYLFRKEGQNVTLSCEQNLNHDAMYWYRQDPGQGLRLIYYSQIVNDFQKGDIAEGYSVSREKKESFPLTVTSAQKNPTAFYLCASSIIQGSYEQYFGPGTRLTVT.

The CDR3 reads CASRVTGANTEAFF. CDR3 bases: TGTGCCAGCAGGGTCACAGGGGCGAACACTGAAGCTTTCTTT. The chain uses TRBV6-6 and TRBJ1-1, with 7 bases identical to TRBD1. Germline assignment: CDR1 MNHNY and CDR2 SVGAGI (reference sequence). V lost 6 bases, J lost 1 base, and 5 bases stayed unmatched. The CDR3 runs 14 residues.

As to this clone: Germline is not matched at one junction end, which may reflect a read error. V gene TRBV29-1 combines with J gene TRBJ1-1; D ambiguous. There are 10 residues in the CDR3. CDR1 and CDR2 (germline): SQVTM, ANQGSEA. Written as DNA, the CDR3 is TGCAGCGTTGAGAACGCTGAAGCTTTCTTT. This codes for CSVENAEAFF.

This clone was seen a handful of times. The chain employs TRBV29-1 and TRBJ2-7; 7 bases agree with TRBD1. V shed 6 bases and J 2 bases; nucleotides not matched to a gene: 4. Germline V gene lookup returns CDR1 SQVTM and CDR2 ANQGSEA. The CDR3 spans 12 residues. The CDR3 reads CSVLTGPYEQYF. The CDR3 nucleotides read TGCAGCGTCCTGACAGGGCCCTACGAGCAGTACTTC.

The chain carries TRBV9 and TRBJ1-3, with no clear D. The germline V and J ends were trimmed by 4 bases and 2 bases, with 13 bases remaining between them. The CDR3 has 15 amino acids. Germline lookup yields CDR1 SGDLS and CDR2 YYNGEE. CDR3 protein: CASSFQFPPGNTIYF. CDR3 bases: TGTGCCAGCAGCTTCCAATTCCCCCCTGGAAACACCATATATTTT.

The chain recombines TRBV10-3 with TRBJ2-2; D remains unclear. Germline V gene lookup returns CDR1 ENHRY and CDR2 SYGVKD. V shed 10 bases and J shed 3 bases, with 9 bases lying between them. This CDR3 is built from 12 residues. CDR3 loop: CATKMDTGELFF. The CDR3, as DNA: TGTGCCACCAAAATGGACACCGGGGAGCTGTTTTTT.